This T cell receptor beta chain was identified during a study of T cells in Graves' hyperthyroidism and ophthalmopathy. Broader study findings: Blood held most thyroid clonotypes expanded above 0.001 frequency.

The V end lost 3 bases, the J end lost 4 bases, and 15 bases lay between the germline ends. The germline CDR1 and CDR2 sequences are MNHNS and SASEGT. The CDR3 is 15 residues long. Exclusion criteria comprised uncontrolled infection, other autoimmune disease, pregnancy or lactation. PBMCs came from about 10 ml fresh peripheral blood. There are a few counts of this clonotype. Its matching antigen is unknown. The CDR3 regions of TCR beta were amplified from RNA transcripts. With the HTBI primer set, the TCR CDR3 went through a first round of RT-PCR. One entry per CDR3 protein, called by TCRdb with MiXCR from the multiplex PCR reads. The sample includes a few hundred thousand distinct CDR3 sequences, less than 20% of them seen just once.

The rearrangement joins TRBV6-1 to TRBJ1-2, with D possibly being TRBD1 (6 bases). Material: blood. The clonotype originates from a woman aged 18-30 years with Graves' hyperthyroidism. CDR3 DNA sequence: TGTGCCAGCAGTGACTCCCCGGGGGCGGGCTATGGCTACACCTTC. This codes for CASSDSPGAGYGYTF.